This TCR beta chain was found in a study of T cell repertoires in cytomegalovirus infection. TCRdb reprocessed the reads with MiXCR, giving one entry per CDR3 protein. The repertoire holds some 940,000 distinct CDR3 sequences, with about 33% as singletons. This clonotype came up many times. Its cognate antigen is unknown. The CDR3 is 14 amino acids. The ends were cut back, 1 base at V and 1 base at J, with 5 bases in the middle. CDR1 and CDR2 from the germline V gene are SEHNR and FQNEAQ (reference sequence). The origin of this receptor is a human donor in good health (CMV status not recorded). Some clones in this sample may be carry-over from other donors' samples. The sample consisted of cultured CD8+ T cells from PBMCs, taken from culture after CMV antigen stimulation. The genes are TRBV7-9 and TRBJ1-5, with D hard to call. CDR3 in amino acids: CASSLDGSNQPQHF. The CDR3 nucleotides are TGTGCCAGCAGCTTAGACGGGAGCAATCAGCCCCAGCATTTT.